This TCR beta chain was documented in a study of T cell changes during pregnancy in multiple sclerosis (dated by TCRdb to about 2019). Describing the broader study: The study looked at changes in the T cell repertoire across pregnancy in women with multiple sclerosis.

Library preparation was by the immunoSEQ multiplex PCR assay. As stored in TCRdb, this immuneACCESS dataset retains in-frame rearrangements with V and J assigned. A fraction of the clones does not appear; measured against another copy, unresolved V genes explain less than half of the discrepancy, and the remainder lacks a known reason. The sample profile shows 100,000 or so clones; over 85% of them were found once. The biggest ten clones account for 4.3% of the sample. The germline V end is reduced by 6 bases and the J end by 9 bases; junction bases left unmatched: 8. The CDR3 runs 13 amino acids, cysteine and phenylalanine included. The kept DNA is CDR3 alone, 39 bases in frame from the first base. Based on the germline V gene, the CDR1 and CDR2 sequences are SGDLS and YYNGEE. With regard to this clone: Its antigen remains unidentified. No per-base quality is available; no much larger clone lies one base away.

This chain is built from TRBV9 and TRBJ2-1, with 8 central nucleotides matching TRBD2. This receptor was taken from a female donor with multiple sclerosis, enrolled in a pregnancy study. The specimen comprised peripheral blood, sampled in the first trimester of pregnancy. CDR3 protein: CASTTGGSGEQFF. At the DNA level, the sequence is TGTGCCAGCACCACGGGGGGGTCAGGTGAGCAGTTCTTC.